The 25 T cell receptor beta chains in this list originate from one sample, sequenced in a study of CD39 and CD103 CD8 tumor-infiltrating T cells. Profiled with immunoSEQ multiplex PCR; TCRdb holds only in-frame clones, not every one. The sample holds some 16,000 clones; around nine tenths are singletons and the top ten take roughly 4.2%. Specimen: CD8+ T cells sorted from blood. Subset in this sample: total memory CD8 T cells (CD45RA-CCR7+/-) from blood or uninvolved lymph node. All receptors derive from a human donor with head and neck squamous cell carcinoma.

The rearrangement links TRBV11-2 to TRBJ2-2; 11 nucleotides match TRBD2. Trimming at V came to 5 bases and at J to 7 bases, leaving 12 bases not matched to a gene. This CDR3 is 17 amino acids long. Germline V gene lookup returns CDR1 SGHAT and CDR2 FQNNGV. The CDR3 region has the DNA TGTGCCAGCAGCCCCCAGGTAGCGGGGGGGCCAAACGGGGAGCTGTTTTTT. Its translation: CASSPQVAGGPNGELFF.

The J gene is TRBJ2-2, the V gene TRBV7-6, with TRBD1 matching 8 bases. CDR1 and CDR2 from the germline V gene are SGHVS and FNYEAQ. The CDR3 spans 15 residues. V gave up 0 bases and J gave up 6 bases; unmatched junction bases: 3. CDR3 in DNA: TGTGCCAGCAGCTTAGCTTACAGGGGGTCCGGGGAGCTGTTTTTT. Encoded protein: CASSLAYRGSGELFF.

The V gene is TRBV28, the J gene TRBJ1-2; D call uncertain. The CDR3 totals 15 residues. Per the germline V gene, CDR1 is MDHEN and CDR2 is SYDVKM. V lost 2 bases and J lost 0, with 10 bases in between. This chain's CDR3 is CASSLRWLANYGYTF. CDR3 bases: TGTGCCAGCAGTTTACGATGGTTAGCTAACTATGGCTACACCTTC.

This rearrangement joins TRBV6-1 to TRBJ1-1; D gene ambiguous. Trimming took 2 bases from V and 2 from J, leaving 12 bases between them. The V gene's germline CDR1 is MNHNS and CDR2 SASEGT. The CDR3 is 15 amino acids. The CDR3 here is CASSESGIGNTEAFF. In DNA, the CDR3 is TGTGCCAGCAGTGAATCTGGTATCGGTAACACTGAAGCTTTCTTT.

The rearrangement joins TRBV7-3 to TRBJ2-3, with TRBD2 identical over 8 bases. Per germline, CDR1 SGHTA and CDR2 FQGTGA. The CDR3 length is 15 residues. V shed 3 bases, J shed 5 bases, and the junction held 7 bases outside the gene matches. CDR3 nucleotides: TGTGCCAGCAGCTTGGCGGGGGGCGGGCGAGATACGCAGTATTTT. This gives the protein CASSLAGGGRDTQYF.

The chain joins TRBV27 to TRBJ2-7, with 9 positions matching TRBD1. Germline values: CDR1 MNHEY, CDR2 SMNVEV (reference sequence). With 0 bases clipped from V and 6 bases from J, the junction kept 3 bases outside the gene matches. CDR3 length: 14 amino acids. The CDR3 DNA sequence: TGTGCCAGCAGTTTATCGAACAGGGGGCTCGAGCAGTACTTC. Translated: CASSLSNRGLEQYF.

This chain joins TRBV6-5 and TRBJ2-5, with a possible D match to TRBD2 (6 bases). Germline values: CDR1 MNHEY, CDR2 SVGAGI. Trimming removed 6 bases from V and 0 bases from J, with 8 bases in between. There are 13 residues in the CDR3. As DNA, the CDR3 is TGTGCCAGCAGCCGGGACTACCAAGAGACCCAGTACTTC. It translates to CASSRDYQETQYF.

The CDR3 spells CASSLSHTGGIYNSPLHF. The CDR3 DNA sequence: TGTGCCAGCAGCTTGTCTCATACAGGGGGAATCTATAATTCACCCCTCCACTTT. The chain employs TRBV5-4 and TRBJ1-6; 8 bases agree with TRBD1. Germline CDR1 is SGHNT and CDR2 is YYREEE (reference sequence). The CDR3 spans 18 residues. Germline trimming cut 1 base from V and 3 bases from J; bases unmatched to any gene: 9.

This clone appeared once. The chain carries TRBV2 and TRBJ2-2; TRBD2 agrees at 12 bases. This CDR3 region has 15 residues. In germline, CDR1 is SNHLY, CDR2 FYNNEI. J lost 1 base, V lost 9 bases, and 3 bases had no gene match. This CDR3 reads CASALAGGNTGELFF. CDR3 nucleotide sequence: TGTGCCAGTGCACTAGCGGGGGGGAACACCGGGGAGCTGTTTTTT.

Points on this clone: Other DNA sequences from this sample encode an identical CDR3 as well. The rearrangement links TRBV4-1 to TRBJ1-2; D gene ambiguous. This CDR3 region has 14 residues. Germline CDR1 MGHRA, CDR2 YSYEKL. V was shortened by 4 bases and J by 3 bases, with 12 bases between the two germline ends. CDR3: CASSPSITYYGYTF. The CDR3 region has the DNA TGCGCCAGCAGCCCTTCCATAACCTACTATGGCTACACCTTC.

This sequence joins TRBV7-3 and TRBJ1-1; TRBD1 matches 7 bases. The CDR3 is 15 residues long. The germline V gene has CDR1 SGHTA and CDR2 FQGTGA. V gave up 5 bases and J gave up 1 base; unmatched junction bases: 7. This chain's CDR3 is CASSIYRGTNTEAFF. CDR3 sequence (DNA): TGTGCCAGCAGCATTTACAGGGGAACGAACACTGAAGCTTTCTTT.

This CDR3 reads CAISESGQMYQETQYF. CDR3 coding DNA: TGTGCCATCAGTGAGTCGGGACAGATGTACCAAGAGACCCAGTACTTC. The chain combines TRBV10-3 with TRBJ2-5; 7 bases line up with TRBD1. Germline V gene sequence: CDR1 ENHRY, CDR2 SYGVKD. V lost 0 bases to trimming and J lost 0 bases; unmatched junction nucleotides: 4. The CDR3 loop spans 16 amino acids.

This clone has just a few counts. The chain couples TRBV21-1 to TRBJ1-1; the table's TRBD1 call for D was not verified on the DNA. TRBV21-1 is deemed a pseudogene. The CDR3 is 15 amino acids. This CDR3 reads CASSAFISENTEAFF. The CDR3 region has the DNA TGTGCCAGCAGCGCCTTCATTTCAGAGAACACTGAAGCTTTCTTT.

V is TRBV7-6 and J is TRBJ1-1; unclear D gene. Germline V gene sequence: CDR1 SGHVS, CDR2 FNYEAQ. This CDR3 region has 14 residues. Trimming removed 1 base from V and 5 bases from J, with 11 bases in between. The chain's CDR3 is CASSLGHLGTEAFF. CDR3 DNA sequence: TGTGCCAGCAGCTTAGGGCATTTGGGGACTGAAGCTTTCTTT.

This clone was seen a few times. This chain connects TRBV6-5 to TRBJ2-3; D is unresolved. Germline CDR1 is MNHEY and CDR2 is SVGAGI. The CDR3 extends over 14 amino acids. Trimming left V 5 bases short and J 3 bases short, with 12 bases between. The chain's CDR3 is CASSGPRRTDTQYF. CDR3 sequence (DNA): TGTGCCAGCAGTGGCCCCCGGCGGACAGATACGCAGTATTTT.

The V and J genes are TRBV2 and TRBJ1-5; a possible D gene is TRBD1 (5 bases). The CDR3 length is 15 residues. Trimming removed 2 bases from V and 3 bases from J, with 11 bases in between. Germline CDR1 and CDR2: SNHLY and FYNNEI. Written as DNA, the CDR3 is TGTGCCAGCAGTGAAACCGGGGGACCCAATCAGCCCCAGCATTTT. Amino acid sequence: CASSETGGPNQPQHF.

A single count supports this clone. This chain connects TRBV5-4 to TRBJ2-7, with D maybe TRBD2 (6 bases). V was clipped by 7 bases and J by 2 bases, with 16 bases between them. Germline CDR1 and CDR2: SGHNT and YYREEE (reference sequence). The CDR3 extends over 14 amino acids. The CDR3 nucleotides are TGTGCCAGCTGGGGGGACCCGAGACCCTACGAGCAGTACTTC. As protein: CASWGDPRPYEQYF.

The chain joins TRBV7-9 to TRBJ1-5; 11 positions agree with TRBD1. CDR1 is SEHNR and CDR2 is FQNEAQ in the germline V gene (reference sequence). The CDR3 spans 15 residues. V lost 4 bases and J lost 5; bases outside the gene matches: 4. Here the CDR3 reads CASSSGQGGDQPQHF. CDR3 in DNA: TGTGCCAGCAGCTCGGGACAGGGGGGCGATCAGCCCCAGCATTTT.

The chain combines TRBV4-2 with TRBJ2-7; unclear D gene. This CDR3 comprises 12 residues. V dropped 4 bases and J dropped 2 bases, with 6 bases sitting between them. Germline CDR1 is LGHNA and CDR2 is YNFKEQ. The CDR3 DNA is TGTGCCAGCAGCCTTGTACCCTACGAGCAGTACTTC. It is translated as CASSLVPYEQYF.

The chain is built from TRBV7-9 and TRBJ1-2; D remains ambiguous. This CDR3 spans 13 amino acids. V lost 5 bases to trimming and J lost 5 bases, with 12 bases between them. The V gene's germline CDR1 is SEHNR and CDR2 FQNEAQ (reference sequence). For the CDR3, the DNA is TGTGCCAGCAGCCAAGCGGGTCAGTATGGCTACACCTTC. As protein: CASSQAGQYGYTF. Supplemented by reference TRBV7-9 and TRBJ1-2, the full variable domain reads DTGVSQNPRHKITKRGQNVTFRCDPISEHNRLYWYRQTLGQGPEFLTYFQNEAQLEKSRLLSDRFSAERPKGSFSTLEIQRTEQGDSAMYLCASSQAGQYGYTFGSGTRLTVV.

The V gene is TRBV6-1, the J gene TRBJ2-5; D remains unclear. The germline V gene encodes CDR1 MNHNS and CDR2 SASEGT. V was trimmed by 2 bases and J by 4 bases, leaving 14 bases between them. This CDR3 comprises 15 residues. For the CDR3, the DNA is TGTGCCAGCAGTGAAATAAGGCTTTCAGGAGAGACCCAGTACTTC. It codes for CASSEIRLSGETQYF.

This clone was detected only once. This sequence joins TRBV5-1 and TRBJ1-1, with D hard to call. Germline V lookup: CDR1 SGHRS, CDR2 YFSETQ. V lost 3 bases and J lost 0, with 9 bases in between. CDR3 size: 14 residues. CDR3 nucleotides: TGCGCCAGCAGCTCGTCGGAAATGAACACTGAAGCTTTCTTT. Protein: CASSSSEMNTEAFF.

The gene calls are TRBV13 and TRBJ2-5; 10 bases match TRBD2. The J segment lost 4 bases and the V segment lost 1 base, leaving 3 bases of the junction unmatched. The CDR3 totals 15 residues. In germline, CDR1 is PRHDT, CDR2 FYEKMQ (reference sequence). The CDR3 nucleotides read TGTGCCAGCAGCTTAGTTAGCGGGGGGCCAGAGACCCAGTACTTC. It yields the protein CASSLVSGGPETQYF.

V is TRBV27 and J is TRBJ1-2; a weak D match, TRBD1 (5 bases). CDR1 MNHEY and CDR2 SMNVEV come from the germline V gene (reference sequence). V shed 2 bases and J shed 4 bases, with 14 bases lying between them. The CDR3 sequence is 15 residues long. For the CDR3, the DNA is TGTGCCAGCAGTTTAGATGGGGGGACTTTCTATGGCTACACCTTC. It is translated as CASSLDGGTFYGYTF.

This chain connects TRBV28 to TRBJ2-3; 8 bases agree with TRBD2. This CDR3 comprises 15 residues. Germline V gives CDR1 MDHEN, CDR2 SYDVKM. Trimming cost V 5 bases and J 3 bases; bases outside gene matches: 7. CDR3: CASSTSGGLTDTQYF. The CDR3 region has the DNA TGTGCCAGCAGTACCTCGGGGGGGCTAACAGATACGCAGTATTTT. Combining the CDR3 with reference TRBV28 and TRBJ2-3 gives the whole variable domain DVKVTQSSRYLVKRTGEKVFLECVQDMDHENMFWYRQDPGLGLRLIYFSYDVKMKEKGDIPEGYSVSREKKERFSLILESASTNQTSMYLCASSTSGGLTDTQYFGPGTRLTVL.